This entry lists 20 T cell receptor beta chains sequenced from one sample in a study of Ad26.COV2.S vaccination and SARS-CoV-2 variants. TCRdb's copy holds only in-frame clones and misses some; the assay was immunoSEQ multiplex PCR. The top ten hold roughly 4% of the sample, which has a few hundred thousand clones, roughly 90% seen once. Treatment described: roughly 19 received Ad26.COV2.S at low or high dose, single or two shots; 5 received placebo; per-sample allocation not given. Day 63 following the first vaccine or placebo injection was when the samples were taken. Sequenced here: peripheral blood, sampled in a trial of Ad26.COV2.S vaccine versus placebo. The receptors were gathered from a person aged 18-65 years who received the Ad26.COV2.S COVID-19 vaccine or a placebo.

The DNA of the CDR3 is TGTGCCAGCAGCCCCGGCCAGGGAGGTATGGAGACCCAGTACTTC. Protein sequence: CASSPGQGGMETQYF. This chain uses TRBV6-5 with TRBJ2-5; tentatively, D is TRBD2 (6 bases). The CDR3 length is 15 residues. The germline V gene encodes CDR1 MNHEY and CDR2 SVGAGI. Trimming shortened V by 6 bases and J by 5 bases, and 19 bases separated the two germline ends.

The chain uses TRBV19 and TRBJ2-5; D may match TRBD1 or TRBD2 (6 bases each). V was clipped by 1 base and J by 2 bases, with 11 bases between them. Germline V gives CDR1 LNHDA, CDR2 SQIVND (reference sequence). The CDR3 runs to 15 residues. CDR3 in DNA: TGTGCCAGTAGTATAGGCGGGACACAACAAGAGACCCAGTACTTC. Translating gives CASSIGGTQQETQYF.

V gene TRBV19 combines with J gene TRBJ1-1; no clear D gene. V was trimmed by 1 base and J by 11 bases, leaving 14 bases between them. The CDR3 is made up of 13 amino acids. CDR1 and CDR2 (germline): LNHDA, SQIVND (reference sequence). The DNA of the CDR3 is TGTGCCAGTAGTATAGCTTCACCCGGGAGGGCTTTCTTT. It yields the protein CASSIASPGRAFF.

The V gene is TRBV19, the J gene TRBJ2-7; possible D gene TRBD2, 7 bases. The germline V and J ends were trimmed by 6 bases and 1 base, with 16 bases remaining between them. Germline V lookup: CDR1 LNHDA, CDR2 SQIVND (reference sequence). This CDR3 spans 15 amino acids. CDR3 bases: TGTGCCAGTAGCCTGGGAGGGGGTAGGTCCTACGAGCAGTACTTC. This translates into CASSLGGGRSYEQYF.

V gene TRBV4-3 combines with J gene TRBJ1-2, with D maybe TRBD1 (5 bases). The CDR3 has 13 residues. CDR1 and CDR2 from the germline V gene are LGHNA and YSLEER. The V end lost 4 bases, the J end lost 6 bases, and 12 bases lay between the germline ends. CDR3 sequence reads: CASSPGIGDGYTF. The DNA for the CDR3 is TGCGCCAGCAGCCCAGGGATAGGTGATGGCTACACCTTC.

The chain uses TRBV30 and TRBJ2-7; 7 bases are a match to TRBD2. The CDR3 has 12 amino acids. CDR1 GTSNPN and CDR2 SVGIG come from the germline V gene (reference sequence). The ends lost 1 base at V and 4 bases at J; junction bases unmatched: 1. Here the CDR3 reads CAWSGLAYEQYF. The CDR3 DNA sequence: TGTGCCTGGAGTGGACTAGCATACGAGCAGTACTTC. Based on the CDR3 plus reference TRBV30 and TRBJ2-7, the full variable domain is SQTIHQWPATLVQPVGSPLSLECTVEGTSNPNLYWYRQAAGRGLQLLFYSVGIGQISSEVPQNLSASRPQDRQFILSSKKLLLSDSGFYLCAWSGLAYEQYFGPGTRLTVT.

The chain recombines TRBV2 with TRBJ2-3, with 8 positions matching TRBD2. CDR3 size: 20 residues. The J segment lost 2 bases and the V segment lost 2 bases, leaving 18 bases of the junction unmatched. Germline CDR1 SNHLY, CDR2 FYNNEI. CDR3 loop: CASSEWGQFATSANTDTQYF. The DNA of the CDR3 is TGTGCCAGCAGTGAATGGGGACAATTTGCGACTAGCGCTAACACAGATACGCAGTATTTT.

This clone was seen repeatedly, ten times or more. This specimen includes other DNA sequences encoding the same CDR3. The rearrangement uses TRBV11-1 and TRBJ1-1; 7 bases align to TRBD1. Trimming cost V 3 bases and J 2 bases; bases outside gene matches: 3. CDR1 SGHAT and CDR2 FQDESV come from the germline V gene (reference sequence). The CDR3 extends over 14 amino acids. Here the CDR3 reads CASSLGQPNTEAFF. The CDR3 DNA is TGTGCCAGCAGCTTGGGACAGCCTAACACTGAAGCTTTCTTT.

The CDR3 protein is CASSLAGGGTPGEQFF. CDR3 in DNA: TGTGCCAGCAGCTTAGCGGGCGGGGGGACACCTGGGGAGCAGTTCTTC. V and J are TRBV7-6 and TRBJ2-1; TRBD2 matches at 8 bases. Trimming took 0 bases from V and 10 from J; bases not matched to a gene: 11. The V gene's germline CDR1 is SGHVS and CDR2 FNYEAQ. CDR3 length: 16 amino acids.

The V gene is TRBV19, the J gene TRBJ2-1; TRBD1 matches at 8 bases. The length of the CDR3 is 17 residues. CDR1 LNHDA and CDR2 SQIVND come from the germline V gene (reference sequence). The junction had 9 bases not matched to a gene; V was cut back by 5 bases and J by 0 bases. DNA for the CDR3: TGTGCCAGTAGTCGACAGGGGCAGGTGATCTCCTACAATGAGCAGTTCTTC. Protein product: CASSRQGQVISYNEQFF. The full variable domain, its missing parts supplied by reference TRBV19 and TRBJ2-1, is DGGITQSPKYLFRKEGQNVTLSCEQNLNHDAMYWYRQDPGQGLRLIYYSQIVNDFQKGDIAEGYSVSREKKESFPLTVTSAQKNPTAFYLCASSRQGQVISYNEQFFGPGTRLTVL.

The CDR3 loop is CASRGQGANHTYGYTF. In DNA, the CDR3 is TGCGCCAGCAGGGGACAGGGGGCGAATCACACCTATGGCTACACCTTC. The V call is TRBV5-1, the J call TRBJ1-2; TRBD1 matches at 12 bases. Germline-derived CDR1 and CDR2 are SGHRS and YFSETQ. V was clipped by 5 bases and J by 4 bases; unmatched bases: 9. The CDR3 contains 16 residues.

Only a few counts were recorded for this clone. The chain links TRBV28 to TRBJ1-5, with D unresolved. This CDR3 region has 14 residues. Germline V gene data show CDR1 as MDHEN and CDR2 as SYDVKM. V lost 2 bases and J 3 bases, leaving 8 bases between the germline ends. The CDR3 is CASSLGYYNQPQHF. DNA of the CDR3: TGTGCCAGCAGTTTAGGCTACTACAATCAGCCCCAGCATTTT.

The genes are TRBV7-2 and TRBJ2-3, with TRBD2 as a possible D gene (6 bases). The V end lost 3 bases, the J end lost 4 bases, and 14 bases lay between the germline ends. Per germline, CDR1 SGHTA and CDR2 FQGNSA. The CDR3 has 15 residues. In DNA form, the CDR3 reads TGTGCCAGCAGCTTGGGACGGAGGGAATCAGATACGCAGTATTTT. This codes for CASSLGRRESDTQYF.

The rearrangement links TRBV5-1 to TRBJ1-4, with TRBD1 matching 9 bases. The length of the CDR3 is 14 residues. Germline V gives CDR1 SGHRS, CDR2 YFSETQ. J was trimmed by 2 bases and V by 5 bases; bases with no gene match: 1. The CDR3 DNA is TGCGCCAGCAGACAGGGGGCGACTAATGAAAAACTGTTTTTT. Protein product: CASRQGATNEKLFF.

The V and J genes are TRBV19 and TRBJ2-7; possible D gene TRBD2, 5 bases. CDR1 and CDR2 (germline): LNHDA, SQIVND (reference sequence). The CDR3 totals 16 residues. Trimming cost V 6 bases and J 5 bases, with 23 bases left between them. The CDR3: CASSTARADRENEQYF. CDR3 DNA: TGTGCCAGTAGCACCGCGCGGGCCGACCGAGAGAACGAGCAGTACTTC. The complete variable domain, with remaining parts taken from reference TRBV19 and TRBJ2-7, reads DGGITQSPKYLFRKEGQNVTLSCEQNLNHDAMYWYRQDPGQGLRLIYYSQIVNDFQKGDIAEGYSVSREKKESFPLTVTSAQKNPTAFYLCASSTARADRENEQYFGPGTRLTVT.

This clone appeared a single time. The CDR3 DNA is TGTGCCAGCAGCTTGGCCCCCAGAACAGAGACCCAGTACTTC. It yields the protein CASSLAPRTETQYF. This chain uses TRBV5-6 with TRBJ2-5; D is ambiguous. The CDR3 covers 14 residues. Germline CDR1 reads SGHDT; CDR2 reads YYEEEE. Trimming removed 0 bases from V and 4 bases from J, with 10 bases in between.

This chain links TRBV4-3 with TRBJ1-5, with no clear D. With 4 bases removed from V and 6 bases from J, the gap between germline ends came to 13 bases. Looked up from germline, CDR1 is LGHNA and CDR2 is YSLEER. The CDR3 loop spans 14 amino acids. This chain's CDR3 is CASSPPEVGQPQHF. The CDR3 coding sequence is TGCGCCAGCAGCCCCCCAGAGGTGGGTCAGCCCCAGCATTTT.

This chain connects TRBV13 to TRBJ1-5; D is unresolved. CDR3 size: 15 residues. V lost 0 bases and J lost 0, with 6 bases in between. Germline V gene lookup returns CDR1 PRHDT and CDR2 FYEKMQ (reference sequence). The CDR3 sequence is CASSLGHSSNQPQHF. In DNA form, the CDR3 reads TGTGCCAGCAGCTTAGGACATTCTAGCAATCAGCCCCAGCATTTT.

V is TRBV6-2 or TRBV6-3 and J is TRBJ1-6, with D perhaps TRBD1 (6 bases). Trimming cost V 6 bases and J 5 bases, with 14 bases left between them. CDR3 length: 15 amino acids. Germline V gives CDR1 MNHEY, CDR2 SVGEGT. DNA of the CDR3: TGTGCCAGCAGCCTCGACAGGAGGCATAATTCACCCCTCCACTTT. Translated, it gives CASSLDRRHNSPLHF.

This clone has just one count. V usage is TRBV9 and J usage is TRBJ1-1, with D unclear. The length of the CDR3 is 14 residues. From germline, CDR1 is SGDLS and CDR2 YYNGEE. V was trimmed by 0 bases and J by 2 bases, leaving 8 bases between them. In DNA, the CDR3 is TGTGCCAGCAGCGTAGGAAGGTTCAACACTGAAGCTTTCTTT. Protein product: CASSVGRFNTEAFF.